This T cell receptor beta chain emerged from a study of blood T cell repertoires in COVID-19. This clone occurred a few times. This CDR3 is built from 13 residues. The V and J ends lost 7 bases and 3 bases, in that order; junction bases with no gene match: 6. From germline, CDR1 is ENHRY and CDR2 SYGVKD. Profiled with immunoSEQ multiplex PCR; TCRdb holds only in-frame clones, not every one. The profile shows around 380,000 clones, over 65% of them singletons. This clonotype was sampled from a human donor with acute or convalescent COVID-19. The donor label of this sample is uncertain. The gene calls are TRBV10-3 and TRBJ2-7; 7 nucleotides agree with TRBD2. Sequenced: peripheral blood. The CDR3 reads CAIKAGEGYEQYF. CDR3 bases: TGTGCCATCAAGGCGGGAGAAGGCTACGAGCAGTACTTC.